Presented here are 2 T cell receptor beta chains from one specimen sequenced in a study of T cell repertoires and HLA-DP antigens. After 15 days' expansion, CD4+ cells were restimulated about 25 h with HeLa expressing allogeneic DPB1. Cells were stimulated with HeLa cells transduced with HLA-DPA1/DPB1, HLA-DM, invariant chain and CD80. Some clones are missing from TCRdb's copy, which holds only in-frame ones; the method was immunoSEQ multiplex PCR. The sample yields roughly 1,500 clones, around three quarters seen once. The sample taken for sequencing was CD137- CD4+ T cells from cultured PBMCs. These receptors originate from a man aged 50 to 60 in good health and CMV-seronegative.

The chain carries TRBV7-6 and TRBJ2-1; 10 bases are shared with TRBD2. The CDR3 consists of 16 residues. The J segment lost 9 bases and the V segment lost 5 bases, leaving 13 bases of the junction unmatched. Germline CDR1 reads SGHVS; CDR2 reads FNYEAQ. The CDR3 bases are TGTGCCAGCAGCCAAACGAGGGCTAGCGGGGGACGTGAGCAGTTCTTC. Amino acid sequence: CASSQTRASGGREQFF.

The rearrangement joins TRBV5-5 to TRBJ1-6; maybe TRBD1 (5 bases). Germline lookup yields CDR1 SGHKS and CDR2 YYEKEE (reference sequence). This CDR3 spans 14 amino acids. The ends were cut back, 4 bases at V and 5 bases at J, with 10 bases in the middle. CDR3 coding DNA: TGTGCCAGCAGCACGGGACGGGATAATTCACCCCTCCACTTT. The encoded protein is CASSTGRDNSPLHF.